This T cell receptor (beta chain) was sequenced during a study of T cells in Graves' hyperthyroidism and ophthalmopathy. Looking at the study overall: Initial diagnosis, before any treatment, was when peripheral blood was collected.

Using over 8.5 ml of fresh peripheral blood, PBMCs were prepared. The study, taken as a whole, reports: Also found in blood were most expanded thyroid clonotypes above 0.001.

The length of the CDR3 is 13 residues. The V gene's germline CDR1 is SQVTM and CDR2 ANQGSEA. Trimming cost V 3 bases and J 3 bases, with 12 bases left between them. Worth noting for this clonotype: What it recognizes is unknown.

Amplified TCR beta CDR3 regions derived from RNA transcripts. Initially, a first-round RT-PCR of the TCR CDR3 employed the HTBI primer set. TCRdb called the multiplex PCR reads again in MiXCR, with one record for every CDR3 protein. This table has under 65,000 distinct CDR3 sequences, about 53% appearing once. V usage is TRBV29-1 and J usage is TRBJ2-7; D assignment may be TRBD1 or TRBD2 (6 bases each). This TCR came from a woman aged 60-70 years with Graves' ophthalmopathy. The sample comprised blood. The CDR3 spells CSVEAGQFYEQYF. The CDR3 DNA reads TGCAGCGTTGAGGCGGGACAATTCTACGAGCAGTACTTC.